The 30 T cell receptor beta chains below come from one sample, sequenced in a study of blood T cell repertoires in COVID-19. Sequencing used immunoSEQ multiplex PCR; TCRdb keeps in-frame clones, though not all of them. The sample records 49,000 or so clones, 87% being singletons. The specimen was peripheral blood. The receptors here all came from a man aged 50-60 years with active COVID-19.

J is TRBJ1-5 and V is TRBV6-5; the D gene is possibly TRBD1 (5 bases). CDR1 and CDR2 (germline): MNHEY, SVGAGI. The CDR3 consists of 11 residues. V was pared by 6 bases and J by 16 bases, with 16 bases between. The CDR3 nucleotides read TGTGCCAGCAGGCAGGGAGGAGGGCTCCATTTT. It is translated as CASRQGGGLHF.

The V gene is TRBV5-8, the J gene TRBJ1-2; D not certain. The CDR3 consists of 13 residues. Germline loops: CDR1 SGHTS, CDR2 YDEGEE. Trimming shortened V by 0 bases and J by 4 bases, and 7 bases separated the two germline ends. CDR3 sequence: CASSLASGYGYTF. Written as DNA, the CDR3 is TGTGCCAGCAGCTTGGCCTCGGGCTATGGCTACACCTTC.

The rearrangement joins TRBV29-1 to TRBJ1-1; D call uncertain. The germline V gene encodes CDR1 SQVTM and CDR2 ANQGSEA. The CDR3 is 13 amino acids. Trimming left V 3 bases short and J 1 base short, with 9 bases between. CDR3 residues: CSVEQQPNTEAFF. The CDR3 DNA sequence: TGCAGCGTTGAGCAACAGCCGAACACTGAAGCTTTCTTT.

This clone was observed a single time. The chain employs TRBV7-2 and TRBJ2-3; TRBD2 matches 7 bases. The CDR3 loop spans 15 amino acids. J lost 3 bases, V lost 1 base, and 4 bases had no gene match. Germline CDR1 and CDR2: SGHTA and FQGNSA. In DNA form, the CDR3 reads TGTGCCAGCAGCTTAGGGGGGGGATGGACAGATACGCAGTATTTT. It encodes CASSLGGGWTDTQYF.

The CDR3 coding sequence is TGTGCCAGCAGCTTAGTATGGACAGGTGTAATATCACCCCTCCACTTT. Its protein is CASSLVWTGVISPLHF. The genes are TRBV7-2 and TRBJ1-6; 7 nucleotides line up with TRBD1. CDR1 is SGHTA, CDR2 FQGNSA, per germline. The CDR3 runs 16 residues. With V trimmed by 1 base and J by 10 bases, 10 bases remained unmatched.

V and J are TRBV5-4 and TRBJ1-1; D is possibly TRBD1 (6 bases). CDR1 and CDR2 from the germline V gene are SGHNT and YYREEE (reference sequence). The CDR3 runs 14 residues. V gave up 4 bases and J gave up 1 base, with 11 bases separating them. CDR3 bases: TGTGCCAGCAGCACAGGGAAGGGGAACACTGAAGCTTTCTTT. It specifies CASSTGKGNTEAFF.

J is TRBJ1-6 and V is TRBV5-1; D might be TRBD1 (5 bases). This CDR3 region has 18 residues. The V end lost 2 bases, the J end lost 0 bases, and 15 bases lay between the germline ends. CDR1 and CDR2 (germline): SGHRS, YFSETQ. The CDR3 reads CASSLRDSGSSYNSPLHF. CDR3 nucleotides: TGCGCCAGCAGCTTACGGGACTCCGGGAGCTCCTATAATTCACCCCTCCACTTT.

This sequence joins TRBV5-4 and TRBJ2-7; the match to TRBD2 covers 10 bases. V lost 0 bases and J lost 2; bases outside the gene matches: 2. Germline V gives CDR1 SGHNT, CDR2 YYREEE (reference sequence). The CDR3 is 15 residues long. CDR3 loop: CASSLASGSAYEQYF. The CDR3 DNA reads TGTGCCAGCAGCTTGGCTAGCGGGAGCGCCTACGAGCAGTACTTC.

This clone was seen a single time. The V gene is TRBV11-2, the J gene TRBJ1-2, with D perhaps matching TRBD1 (6 bases). CDR1 is SGHAT and CDR2 is FQNNGV in the germline V gene. CDR3 length: 15 residues. V was trimmed by 5 bases and J by 2 bases, leaving 15 bases between them. CDR3 nucleotide sequence: TGTGCCAGCAGCCCCCGGGGGGCCGGGAACTATGGCTACACCTTC. This codes for CASSPRGAGNYGYTF.

In its sample, this clone was seen once. This chain joins TRBV30 and TRBJ1-4, with 10 positions matching TRBD1. This CDR3 contains 14 residues. V was clipped by 1 base and J by 8 bases; unmatched bases: 4. From germline, CDR1 is GTSNPN and CDR2 SVGIG (reference sequence). This CDR3 reads CAWSADRGREKLFF. The CDR3 DNA sequence: TGTGCCTGGAGTGCGGACAGGGGGAGAGAAAAACTGTTTTTT.

The chain uses TRBV7-8 and TRBJ2-7; maybe TRBD2 (6 bases). This CDR3 has 12 amino acids. Germline V lookup: CDR1 SGHVS, CDR2 FQNEAQ. Trimming cost V 2 bases and J 9 bases, with 11 bases left between them. The CDR3 DNA follows: TGTGCCAGCAGCTTATCGGGGGAATCGCAGTACTTC. It yields the protein CASSLSGESQYF.

J is TRBJ1-2 and V is TRBV5-6; 7 bases fit TRBD1. V shed 1 base and J 5 bases; nucleotides not matched to a gene: 5. The CDR3 sequence is 14 residues long. The germline V gene has CDR1 SGHDT and CDR2 YYEEEE. The CDR3 DNA reads TGTGCCAGCAGCTTGACGGGACAGAGTTATGGCTACACCTTC. Amino acids: CASSLTGQSYGYTF.

The chain employs TRBV29-1 and TRBJ2-3; 8 bases map to TRBD2. The germline gives CDR1 SQVTM, CDR2 ANQGSEA. With 7 bases clipped from V and 4 bases from J, the junction kept 10 bases outside the gene matches. The length of the CDR3 is 14 residues. The CDR3 sequence: CSGGGAGGADTQYF. The CDR3 region has the DNA TGCAGCGGGGGTGGGGCGGGAGGAGCAGATACGCAGTATTTT.

This chain uses TRBV4-3 with TRBJ2-3; TRBD1 matches at 7 bases. CDR3 length: 17 residues. The germline V gene has CDR1 LGHNA and CDR2 YSLEER. Trimming cost V 1 base and J 2 bases; bases outside gene matches: 9. Written as DNA, the CDR3 is TGCGCCAGCAGCCAAGGGACCCCCGGGACAGTCACAGATACGCAGTATTTT. It yields the protein CASSQGTPGTVTDTQYF.

This clone showed up just once. The chain carries TRBV7-2 and TRBJ1-2, with D possibly being TRBD1 (6 bases). Germline CDR1 SGHTA, CDR2 FQGNSA. The V gene lost 6 bases and the J gene lost 2 bases, with 19 bases spanning the gap. The CDR3 extends over 16 amino acids. CDR3 bases: TGTGCCAGCAGACAAAGAGCTACAGGGACAAACTATGGCTACACCTTC. Translating it yields CASRQRATGTNYGYTF.

A note on this clone: Mismatch with germline at one junction end may stem from a read error. The chain combines TRBV7-7 with TRBJ1-4; no clear D. Germline assignment: CDR1 SSHAT and CDR2 FNYEAQ (reference sequence). This CDR3 comprises 15 residues. The CDR3 sequence: CASSGARNGNEKLFF. CDR3 nucleotide sequence: TGTGCTAGCAGCGGAGCTCGAAACGGGAATGAAAAACTGTTTTTT.

This clone was recorded only once. The V gene is TRBV7-2, the J gene TRBJ2-7; tentatively, D is TRBD1 (6 bases). The CDR3 is 13 residues long. Looked up from germline, CDR1 is SGHTA and CDR2 is FQGNSA. Trimming took 4 bases from V and 13 from J, leaving 20 bases between them. The CDR3 loop reads CASSSEPSGTTYF. CDR3 in DNA: TGTGCCAGCAGCTCCGAGCCTTCAGGGACAACATACTTC.

This sequence joins TRBV6-6 and TRBJ1-3; D not certain. Germline values: CDR1 MNHNY, CDR2 SVGAGI (reference sequence). V was pared by 9 bases and J by 0 bases, with 12 bases between. The length of the CDR3 is 14 residues. DNA for the CDR3: TGTGCCAGTATAGCCCAGACCTCTGGAAACACCATATATTTT. It codes for CASIAQTSGNTIYF.

This chain connects TRBV5-1 to TRBJ2-7; 14 bases agree with TRBD2. The CDR3 is made up of 18 amino acids. Germline loops: CDR1 SGHRS, CDR2 YFSETQ. V gave up 4 bases and J gave up 0 bases; unmatched junction bases: 9. The CDR3 protein is CASSEGLAGDTLSYEQYF. The CDR3 DNA sequence: TGCGCCAGCAGCGAGGGACTAGCGGGAGACACCCTCTCCTACGAGCAGTACTTC. Variable domain in full (rest from reference TRBV5-1 and TRBJ2-7): KAGVTQTPRYLIKTRGQQVTLSCSPISGHRSVSWYQQTPGQGLQFLFEYFSETQRNKGNFPGRFSGRQFSNSRSEMNVSTLELGDSALYLCASSEGLAGDTLSYEQYFGPGTRLTVT.

The chain is built from TRBV7-2 and TRBJ2-3; D ambiguous. The CDR3 totals 15 residues. Per the germline V gene, CDR1 is SGHTA and CDR2 is FQGNSA. The V end was cut by 4 bases, the J end by 3 bases, with 14 bases between. CDR3 sequence reads: CASSSFWSRTDTQYF. CDR3 in DNA: TGTGCCAGCAGCTCGTTTTGGTCCAGAACAGATACGCAGTATTTT.

The rearrangement links TRBV12-5 to TRBJ1-1, with 10 positions matching TRBD1. The V segment lost 5 bases and the J segment 4 bases; nucleotides outside the gene matches: 4. The germline V gene has CDR1 LGHNT and CDR2 FRNRAP. The length of the CDR3 is 14 residues. CDR3 protein: CASGKWDRGTEAFF. The CDR3 coding sequence is TGTGCTAGTGGTAAATGGGACAGGGGCACTGAAGCTTTCTTT.

The chain employs TRBV5-1 and TRBJ2-1; 10 bases agree with TRBD2. The CDR3 extends over 16 amino acids. Trimming cost V 3 bases and J 1 base; bases outside gene matches: 4. Germline V lookup: CDR1 SGHRS, CDR2 YFSETQ. CDR3 protein: CASSYLAGVSYNEQFF. CDR3 nucleotide sequence: TGCGCCAGCAGCTATCTAGCGGGAGTATCCTACAATGAGCAGTTCTTC.

This clone was observed a few times. The genes are TRBV7-2 and TRBJ2-3, with D possibly being TRBD1 (6 bases). CDR3 length: 15 amino acids. The germline CDR1 and CDR2 sequences are SGHTA and FQGNSA. Trimming took 1 base from V and 1 from J, leaving 9 bases between them. The CDR3 sequence is CASSLGGQRTDTQYF. CDR3 nucleotides: TGTGCCAGCAGCTTAGGGGGGCAACGCACAGATACGCAGTATTTT.

The chain combines TRBV5-1 with TRBJ1-2; D is possibly TRBD1 (6 bases). The V and J ends lost 3 bases and 2 bases respectively, with 8 bases between them. CDR3 length equals 13 residues. The germline CDR1 and CDR2 sequences are SGHRS and YFSETQ. In DNA, the CDR3 is TGCGCCAGCAGCTCAGGACAGAACTATGGCTACACCTTC. Translation gives CASSSGQNYGYTF.

This clone was seen more than once but under ten times. This chain links TRBV14 with TRBJ1-2; D possibly corresponds to TRBD1 (5 bases). The V end lost 3 bases, the J end lost 10 bases, and 33 bases lay between the germline ends. This CDR3 contains 19 residues. Germline assignment: CDR1 SGHDN and CDR2 FVKESK. The CDR3 region is CASSHVAPLAWGASPNYTF. The CDR3 bases are TGTGCCAGCAGCCACGTCGCCCCACTTGCTTGGGGCGCGTCTCCTAACTACACCTTC.

V gene TRBV4-1 combines with J gene TRBJ2-2, with a possible D match to TRBD1 (6 bases). Germline V gene data show CDR1 as MGHRA and CDR2 as YSYEKL. The CDR3 extends over 15 amino acids. V was shortened by 0 bases and J by 6 bases, with 11 bases between the two germline ends. The CDR3 bases are TGCGCCAGCAGCCAAGACAGGGGCATGGCCGGGGAGCTGTTTTTT. As protein: CASSQDRGMAGELFF.

The V and J genes are TRBV4-2 and TRBJ2-3; the match to TRBD2 covers 7 bases. The length of the CDR3 is 16 residues. In germline, CDR1 is LGHNA, CDR2 YNFKEQ. With 1 base clipped from V and 3 bases from J, the junction kept 7 bases outside the gene matches. The CDR3 nucleotides are TGTGCCAGCAGCCAAGCAGCGGGGCCCTCAACAGATACGCAGTATTTT. Its translation is CASSQAAGPSTDTQYF.

The J gene is TRBJ2-7, the V gene TRBV5-1; no clear D. CDR1 and CDR2 (germline): SGHRS, YFSETQ. V lost 6 bases and J 0 bases, leaving 13 bases between the germline ends. The CDR3 runs 14 residues. CDR3 bases: TGCGCCAGCAACGGCGACTCTACCTCCTACGAGCAGTACTTC. Protein sequence: CASNGDSTSYEQYF.

The chain links TRBV29-1 to TRBJ2-1, with 12 bases identical to TRBD2. This CDR3 spans 15 amino acids. J gave up 5 bases and V 7 bases, and 9 bases lay outside the gene matches. Germline CDR1 is SQVTM and CDR2 is ANQGSEA. CDR3 sequence reads: CSAQSRLAGDNEQFF. CDR3 DNA: TGCAGCGCCCAGAGCCGACTAGCGGGGGACAATGAGCAGTTCTTC.

This clone was observed a single time. V and J are TRBV4-1 and TRBJ2-2, with D possibly TRBD1 on 6 matching bases. Deletions cut 2 bases from V and 7 bases from J, with 8 bases between. The germline V gene has CDR1 MGHRA and CDR2 YSYEKL. The CDR3 has 13 amino acids. CDR3 sequence (DNA): TGCGCCAGCAGCCAAACAGGGAACGGGGAGCTGTTTTTT. Its translation is CASSQTGNGELFF.